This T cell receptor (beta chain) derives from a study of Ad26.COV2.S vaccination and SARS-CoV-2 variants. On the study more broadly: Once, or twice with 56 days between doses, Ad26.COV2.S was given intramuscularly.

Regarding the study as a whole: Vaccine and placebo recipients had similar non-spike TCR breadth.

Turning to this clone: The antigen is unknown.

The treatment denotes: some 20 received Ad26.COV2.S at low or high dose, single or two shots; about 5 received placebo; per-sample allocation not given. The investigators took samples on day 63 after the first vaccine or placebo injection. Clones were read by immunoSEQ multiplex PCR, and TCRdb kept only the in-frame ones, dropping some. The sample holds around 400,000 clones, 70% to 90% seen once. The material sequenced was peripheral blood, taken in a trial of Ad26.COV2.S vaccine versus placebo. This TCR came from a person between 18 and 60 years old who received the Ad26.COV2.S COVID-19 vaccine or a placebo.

The CDR3 sequence: CASSLRGLEQPQHF. In DNA, the CDR3 is TGCGCCAGCAGTCTAAGGGGGCTAGAACAGCCCCAGCATTTT. V usage is TRBV4-1 and J usage is TRBJ1-5; TRBD1 matches at 7 bases. The ends lost 6 bases at V and 7 bases at J; junction bases unmatched: 9. The CDR3 totals 14 residues. CDR1 is MGHRA, CDR2 YSYEKL, per germline.